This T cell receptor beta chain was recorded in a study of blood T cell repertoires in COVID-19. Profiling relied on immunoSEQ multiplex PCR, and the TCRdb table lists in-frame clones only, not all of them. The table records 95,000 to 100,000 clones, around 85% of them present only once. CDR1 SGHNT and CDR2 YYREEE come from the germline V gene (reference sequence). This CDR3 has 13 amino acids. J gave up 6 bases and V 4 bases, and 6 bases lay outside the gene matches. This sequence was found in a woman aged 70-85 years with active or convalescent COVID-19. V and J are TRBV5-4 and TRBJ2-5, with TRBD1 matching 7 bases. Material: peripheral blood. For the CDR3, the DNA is TGTGCCAGCAGCCCCGACAGGGCCCAGACCCAGTACTTC. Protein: CASSPDRAQTQYF.